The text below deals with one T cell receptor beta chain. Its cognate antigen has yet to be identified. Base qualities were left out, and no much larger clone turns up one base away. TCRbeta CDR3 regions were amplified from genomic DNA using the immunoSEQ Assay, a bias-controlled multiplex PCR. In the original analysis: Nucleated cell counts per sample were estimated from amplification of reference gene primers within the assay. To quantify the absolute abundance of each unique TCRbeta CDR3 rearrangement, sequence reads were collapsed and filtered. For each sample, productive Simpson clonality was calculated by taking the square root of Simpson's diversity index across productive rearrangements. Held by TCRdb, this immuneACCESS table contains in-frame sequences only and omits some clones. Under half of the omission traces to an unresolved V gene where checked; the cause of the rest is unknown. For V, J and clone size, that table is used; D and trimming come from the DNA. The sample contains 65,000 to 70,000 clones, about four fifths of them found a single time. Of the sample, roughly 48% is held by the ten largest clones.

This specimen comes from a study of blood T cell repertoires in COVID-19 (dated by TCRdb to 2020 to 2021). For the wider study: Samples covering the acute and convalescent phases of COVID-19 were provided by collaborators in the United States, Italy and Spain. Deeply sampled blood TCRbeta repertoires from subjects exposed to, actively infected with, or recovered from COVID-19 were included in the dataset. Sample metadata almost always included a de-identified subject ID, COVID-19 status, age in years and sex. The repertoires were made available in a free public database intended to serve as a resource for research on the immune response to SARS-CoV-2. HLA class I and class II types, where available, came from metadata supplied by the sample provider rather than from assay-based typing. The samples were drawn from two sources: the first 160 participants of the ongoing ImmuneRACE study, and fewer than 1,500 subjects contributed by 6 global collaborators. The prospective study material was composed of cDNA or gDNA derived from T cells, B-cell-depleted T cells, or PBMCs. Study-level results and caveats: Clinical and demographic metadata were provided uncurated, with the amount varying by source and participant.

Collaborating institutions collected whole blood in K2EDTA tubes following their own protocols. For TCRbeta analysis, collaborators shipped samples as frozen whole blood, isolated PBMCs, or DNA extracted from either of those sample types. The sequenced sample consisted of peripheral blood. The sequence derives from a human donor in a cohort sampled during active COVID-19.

The sequenced DNA: TGTGCCAGCAAGACCGGGGGAATGGGGGGCTACACCTTC. Translated, it gives CASKTGGMGGYTF. The chain is assembled from TRBV6-6 and TRBJ1-2; a weak D assignment points to TRBD1 (5 bases agree). Reading from cysteine to phenylalanine, the CDR3 counts 13 amino acids. The retained sequence is limited to the CDR3, 39 bases, with the frame set at the first base. Trimming at the junction amounts to 7 bases on V and 8 bases on J, and the germline ends lie 17 bases apart. From the germline V gene (reference sequence), CDR1 is MNHNY and CDR2 is SVGAGI.